This T cell receptor beta chain stems from a study of T-cell reconstitution after alpha-beta-depleted transplantation in children. The CDR3 covers 12 residues. Trimming cost V 3 bases and J 4 bases, with 6 bases left between them. In germline, CDR1 is SGHTA, CDR2 FQGNSA. As it was prepared, the TCRbeta library received unique molecular identifiers. TCRdb called the PCR reads again in MiXCR, with one record for every CDR3 protein. The top ten clones hold around 41% of a sample with 300,000 to 400,000 distinct CDR3 sequences, about 16% of them seen once. Sequences were derived from PBMCs, mostly from graft donor cells, sampled 360 days after TCRalphabeta/CD19-depleted stem cell transplant. V usage is TRBV7-2 and J usage is TRBJ1-2; D not certain. This TCR derives from a male patient aged 2 to 10 who had a stem cell transplant for acute lymphoblastic leukemia, so the T cells may come from the graft donor. This CDR3 is CASSLDAYGYTF. CDR3 coding DNA: TGTGCCAGCAGCTTGGACGCCTATGGCTACACCTTC.